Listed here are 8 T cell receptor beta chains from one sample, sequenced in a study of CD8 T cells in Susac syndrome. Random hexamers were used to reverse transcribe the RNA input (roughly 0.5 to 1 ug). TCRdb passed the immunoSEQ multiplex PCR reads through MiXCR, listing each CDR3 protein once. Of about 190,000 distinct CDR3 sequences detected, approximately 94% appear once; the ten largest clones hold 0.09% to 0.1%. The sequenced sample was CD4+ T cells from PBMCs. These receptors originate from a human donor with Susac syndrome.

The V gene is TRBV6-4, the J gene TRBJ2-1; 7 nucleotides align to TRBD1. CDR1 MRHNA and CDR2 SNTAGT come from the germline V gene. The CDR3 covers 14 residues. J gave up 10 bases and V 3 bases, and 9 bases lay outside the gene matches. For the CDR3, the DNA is TGTGCCAGCAGTGAGCAAGGACAGGACGTCGAGCAGTTCTTC. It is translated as CASSEQGQDVEQFF.

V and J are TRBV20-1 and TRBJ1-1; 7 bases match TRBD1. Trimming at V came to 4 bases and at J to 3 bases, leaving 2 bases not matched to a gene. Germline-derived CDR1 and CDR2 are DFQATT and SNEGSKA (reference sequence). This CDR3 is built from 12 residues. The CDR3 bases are TGCAGTGCTACTCAGGGGGACACTGAAGCTTTCTTT. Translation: CSATQGDTEAFF.

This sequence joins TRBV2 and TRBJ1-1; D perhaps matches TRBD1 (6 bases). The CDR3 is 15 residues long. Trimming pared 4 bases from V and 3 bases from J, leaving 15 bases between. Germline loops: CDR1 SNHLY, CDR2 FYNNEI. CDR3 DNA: TGTGCCAGCAGTGGGGGGTGGGGGGCCTACACTGAAGCTTTCTTT. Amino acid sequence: CASSGGWGAYTEAFF.

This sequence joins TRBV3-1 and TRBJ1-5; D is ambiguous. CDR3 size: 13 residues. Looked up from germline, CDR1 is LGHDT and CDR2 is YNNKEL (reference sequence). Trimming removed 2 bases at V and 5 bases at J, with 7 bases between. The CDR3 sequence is CASSQSVDQPQHF. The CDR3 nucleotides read TGTGCCAGCAGCCAATCAGTCGATCAGCCCCAGCATTTT.

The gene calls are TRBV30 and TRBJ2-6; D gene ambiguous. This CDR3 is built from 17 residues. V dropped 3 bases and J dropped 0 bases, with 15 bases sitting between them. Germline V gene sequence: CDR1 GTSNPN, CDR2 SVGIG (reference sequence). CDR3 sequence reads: CAWSDTRFSSGANVLTF. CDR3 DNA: TGTGCCTGGAGCGACACAAGGTTCAGCTCTGGGGCCAACGTCCTGACTTTC.

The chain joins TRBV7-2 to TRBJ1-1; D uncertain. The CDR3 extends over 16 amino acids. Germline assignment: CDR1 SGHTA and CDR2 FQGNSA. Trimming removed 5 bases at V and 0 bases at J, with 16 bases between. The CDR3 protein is CASSRFLSGMNTEAFF. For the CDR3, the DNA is TGTGCCAGCAGCCGTTTTCTTTCGGGAATGAACACTGAAGCTTTCTTT.

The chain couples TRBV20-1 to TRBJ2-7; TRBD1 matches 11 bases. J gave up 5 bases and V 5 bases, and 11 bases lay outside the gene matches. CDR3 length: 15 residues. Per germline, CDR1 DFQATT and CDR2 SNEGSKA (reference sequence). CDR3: CSAEASGQGDNEQYF. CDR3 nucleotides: TGCAGTGCTGAGGCCTCGGGACAGGGGGACAACGAGCAGTACTTC.

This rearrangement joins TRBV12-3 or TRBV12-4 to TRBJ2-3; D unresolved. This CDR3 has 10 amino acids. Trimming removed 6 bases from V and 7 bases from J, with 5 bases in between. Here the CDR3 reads CASRSNTQYF. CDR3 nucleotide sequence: TGTGCCAGCAGATCTAATACGCAGTATTTT.